This T cell receptor (beta chain) was sequenced during a study of shared clonotypes between healthy human individuals. Study information: CD4 naive and memory got three plates each, CD8 naive two, CD8 memory one. Study results and limitations: The represented genetic and exposure-history diversity was limited by the small number of donors. Naive subsets, compared against memory subsets, generally had larger estimated richness values. Clonotype sharing across donors was expected to vary with sequencing depth.

Trimming pared 4 bases from V and 2 bases from J, leaving 13 bases between. Per the germline V gene, CDR1 is LNHDA and CDR2 is SQIVND (reference sequence). The CDR3 has 15 residues. The table came from immunoSEQ multiplex PCR; TCRdb's copy has only in-frame clones and leaves some out. The sample records hundreds of thousands of clones, around 72% being singletons. As concerns this clone: As yet, its antigen is unknown.

V usage is TRBV19 and J usage is TRBJ2-3, with D possibly matching TRBD1 (6 bases). The origin of this receptor is a woman in her twenties or thirties in good health. The sequencing input was memory CD4+ T cells sorted from blood. Subset here: CD45RA-negative fraction. The CDR3 loop is CASSTGVRITDTQYF. The CDR3, as DNA: TGTGCCAGTAGTACAGGGGTTAGGATCACAGATACGCAGTATTTT.